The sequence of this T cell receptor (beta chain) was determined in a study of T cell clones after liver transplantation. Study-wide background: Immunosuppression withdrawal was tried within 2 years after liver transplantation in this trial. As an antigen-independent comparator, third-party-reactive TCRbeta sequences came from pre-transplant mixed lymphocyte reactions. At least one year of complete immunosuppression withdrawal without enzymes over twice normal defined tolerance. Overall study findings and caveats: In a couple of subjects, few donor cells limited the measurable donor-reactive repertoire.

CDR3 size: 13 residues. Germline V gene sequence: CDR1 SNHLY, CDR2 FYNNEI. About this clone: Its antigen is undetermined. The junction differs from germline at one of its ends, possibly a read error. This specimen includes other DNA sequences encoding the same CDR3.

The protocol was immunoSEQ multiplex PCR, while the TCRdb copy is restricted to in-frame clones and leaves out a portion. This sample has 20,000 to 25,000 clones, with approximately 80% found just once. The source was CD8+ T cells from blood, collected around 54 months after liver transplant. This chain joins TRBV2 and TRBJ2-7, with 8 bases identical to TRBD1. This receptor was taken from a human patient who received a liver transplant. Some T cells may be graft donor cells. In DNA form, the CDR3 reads TGTGCCAGCAGCGCGACAGGGGCCTACGAGCAGTACTTT. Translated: CASSATGAYEQYF.